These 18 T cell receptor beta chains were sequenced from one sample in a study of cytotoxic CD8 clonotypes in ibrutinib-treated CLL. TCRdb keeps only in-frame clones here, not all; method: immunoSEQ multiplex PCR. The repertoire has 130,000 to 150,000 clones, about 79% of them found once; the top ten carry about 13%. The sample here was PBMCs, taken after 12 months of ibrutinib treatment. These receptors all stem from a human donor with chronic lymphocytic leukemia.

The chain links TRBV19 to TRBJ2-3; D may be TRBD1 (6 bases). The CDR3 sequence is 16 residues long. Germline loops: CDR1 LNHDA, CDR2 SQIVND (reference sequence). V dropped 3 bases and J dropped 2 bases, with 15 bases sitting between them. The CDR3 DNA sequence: TGTGCCAGTAGTATTTCCGTTTGGGGGCACACAGATACGCAGTATTTT. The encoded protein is CASSISVWGHTDTQYF.

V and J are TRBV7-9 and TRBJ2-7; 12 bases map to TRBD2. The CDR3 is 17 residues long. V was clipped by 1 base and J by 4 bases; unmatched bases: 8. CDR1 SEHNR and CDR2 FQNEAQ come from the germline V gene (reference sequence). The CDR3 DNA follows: TGTGCCAGCAGCTTAGTGGTACTAGCGGGAGGATCATACGAGCAGTACTTC. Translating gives CASSLVVLAGGSYEQYF.

The CDR3 spells CASSVVAGTDTQYF. The CDR3 DNA sequence: TGTGCCAGCAGCGTAGTCGCGGGCACAGATACGCAGTATTTT. The chain has TRBV9 and TRBJ2-3; D call uncertain. CDR1 and CDR2 (germline): SGDLS, YYNGEE. This CDR3 contains 14 residues. The V and J ends lost 0 bases and 1 base respectively, with 6 bases between them.

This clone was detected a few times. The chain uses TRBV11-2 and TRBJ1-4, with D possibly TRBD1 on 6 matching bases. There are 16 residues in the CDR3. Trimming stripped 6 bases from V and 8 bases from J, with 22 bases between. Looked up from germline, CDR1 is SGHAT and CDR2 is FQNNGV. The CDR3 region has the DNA TGTGCCAGCAGTCAATTAACAGGGAGTCTTGAGGAAAAACTGTTTTTT. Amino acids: CASSQLTGSLEEKLFF. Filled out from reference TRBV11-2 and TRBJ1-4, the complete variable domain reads EAGVAQSPRYKIIEKRQSVAFWCNPISGHATLYWYQQILGQGPKLLIQFQNNGVVDDSQLPKDRFSAERLKGVDSTLKIQPAKLEDSAVYLCASSQLTGSLEEKLFFGSGTQLSVL.

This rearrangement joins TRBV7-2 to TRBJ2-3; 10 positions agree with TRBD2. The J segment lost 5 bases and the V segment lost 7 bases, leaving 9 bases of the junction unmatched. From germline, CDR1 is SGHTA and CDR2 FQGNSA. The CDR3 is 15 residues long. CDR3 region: CASMISGRVQDTQYF. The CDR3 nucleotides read TGTGCCAGCATGATAAGCGGGAGGGTGCAAGATACGCAGTATTTT.

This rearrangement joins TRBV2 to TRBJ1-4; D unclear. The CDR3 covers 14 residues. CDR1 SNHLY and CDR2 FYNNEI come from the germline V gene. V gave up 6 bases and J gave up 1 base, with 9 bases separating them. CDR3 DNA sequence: TGTGCCAGCAGGGACCGAGTAACTAATGAAAAACTGTTTTTT. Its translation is CASRDRVTNEKLFF.

CDR3 loop: CASSRTDGYTF. CDR3 bases: TGTGCCAGCAGCCGGACGGACGGCTACACCTTC. V is TRBV7-9 and J is TRBJ1-2; D remains ambiguous. This CDR3 has 11 residues. Trimming shortened V by 5 bases and J by 8 bases, and 9 bases separated the two germline ends. Germline V gives CDR1 SEHNR, CDR2 FQNEAQ (reference sequence).

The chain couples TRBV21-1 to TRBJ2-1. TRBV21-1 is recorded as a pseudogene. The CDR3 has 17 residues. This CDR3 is CASSTGLLEGGYNEQFF. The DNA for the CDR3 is TGTGCCAGCAGCACGGGCCTATTAGAGGGGGGTTACAATGAGCAGTTCTTC.

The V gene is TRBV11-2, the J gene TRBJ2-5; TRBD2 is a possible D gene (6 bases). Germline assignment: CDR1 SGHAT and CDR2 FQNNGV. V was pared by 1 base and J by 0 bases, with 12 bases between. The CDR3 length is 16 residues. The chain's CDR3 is CASSLGGGKNQETQYF. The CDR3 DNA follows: TGTGCCAGCAGCTTAGGGGGCGGGAAGAACCAAGAGACCCAGTACTTC.

The CDR3 loop is CASIWTAGYGYTF. The CDR3 bases are TGTGCCAGCATCTGGACGGCGGGTTATGGCTACACCTTC. The chain has TRBV2 and TRBJ1-2; D gene uncertain. The CDR3 runs 13 residues. Trimming stripped 7 bases from V and 5 bases from J, with 14 bases between. Germline loops: CDR1 SNHLY, CDR2 FYNNEI.

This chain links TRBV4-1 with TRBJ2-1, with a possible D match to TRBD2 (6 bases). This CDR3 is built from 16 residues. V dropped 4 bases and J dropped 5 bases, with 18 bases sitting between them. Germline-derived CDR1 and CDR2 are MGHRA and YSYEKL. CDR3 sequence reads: CASSPLGRGAHNEQFF. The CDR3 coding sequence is TGCGCCAGCAGCCCCCTCGGGCGGGGAGCGCACAATGAGCAGTTCTTC.

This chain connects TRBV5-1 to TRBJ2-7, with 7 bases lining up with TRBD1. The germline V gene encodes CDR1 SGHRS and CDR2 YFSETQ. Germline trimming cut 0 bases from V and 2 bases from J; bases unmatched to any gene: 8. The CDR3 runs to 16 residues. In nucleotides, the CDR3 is TGCGCCAGCAGCTTGGGGACAGGAATGGATCCCTACGAGCAGTACTTC. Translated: CASSLGTGMDPYEQYF. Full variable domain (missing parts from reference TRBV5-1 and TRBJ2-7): KAGVTQTPRYLIKTRGQQVTLSCSPISGHRSVSWYQQTPGQGLQFLFEYFSETQRNKGNFPGRFSGRQFSNSRSEMNVSTLELGDSALYLCASSLGTGMDPYEQYFGPGTRLTVT.

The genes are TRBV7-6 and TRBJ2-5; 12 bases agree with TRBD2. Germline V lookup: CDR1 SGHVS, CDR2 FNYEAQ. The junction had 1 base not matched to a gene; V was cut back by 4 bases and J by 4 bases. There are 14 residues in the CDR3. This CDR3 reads CASSSGLAGETQYF. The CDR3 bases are TGTGCCAGCAGCTCGGGACTAGCGGGAGAGACCCAGTACTTC.

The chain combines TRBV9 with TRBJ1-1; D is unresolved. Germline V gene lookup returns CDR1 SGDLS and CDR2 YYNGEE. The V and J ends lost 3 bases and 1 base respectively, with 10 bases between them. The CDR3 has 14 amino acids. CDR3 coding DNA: TGTGCCAGCAGCGAGGTTTCTGCGAACACTGAAGCTTTCTTT. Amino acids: CASSEVSANTEAFF.

The DNA of the CDR3 is TGTGCCAGCTCACCGAGGCCCACCTACGAGCAGTACTTC. It encodes CASSPRPTYEQYF. V usage is TRBV18 and J usage is TRBJ2-7; D not certain. The germline V gene has CDR1 KGHSH and CDR2 LQKENI. Trimming pared 3 bases from V and 2 bases from J, leaving 8 bases between. CDR3 length: 13 residues.

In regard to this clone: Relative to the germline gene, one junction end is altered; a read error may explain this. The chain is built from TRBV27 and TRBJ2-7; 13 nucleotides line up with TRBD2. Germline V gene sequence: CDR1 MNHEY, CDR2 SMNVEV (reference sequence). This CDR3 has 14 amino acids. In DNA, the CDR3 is TGTGCCAGCACCCCCCGGGTAGGGACTAGCGGGGCCCTGTTC. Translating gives CASTPRVGTSGALF.

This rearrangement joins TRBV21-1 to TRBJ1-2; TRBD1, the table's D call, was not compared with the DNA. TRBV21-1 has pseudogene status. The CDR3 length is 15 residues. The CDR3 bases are TGTGCCAGCAGCAAAGCAAGTCAGGTATTCTATGGCTACACCTTC. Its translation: CASSKASQVFYGYTF.

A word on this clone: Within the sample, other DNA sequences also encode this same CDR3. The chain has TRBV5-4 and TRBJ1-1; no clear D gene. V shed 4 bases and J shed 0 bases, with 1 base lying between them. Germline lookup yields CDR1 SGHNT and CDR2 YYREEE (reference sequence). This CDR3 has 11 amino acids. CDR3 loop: CASSLNTEAFF. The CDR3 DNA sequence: TGTGCCAGCAGCCTGAACACTGAAGCTTTCTTT.